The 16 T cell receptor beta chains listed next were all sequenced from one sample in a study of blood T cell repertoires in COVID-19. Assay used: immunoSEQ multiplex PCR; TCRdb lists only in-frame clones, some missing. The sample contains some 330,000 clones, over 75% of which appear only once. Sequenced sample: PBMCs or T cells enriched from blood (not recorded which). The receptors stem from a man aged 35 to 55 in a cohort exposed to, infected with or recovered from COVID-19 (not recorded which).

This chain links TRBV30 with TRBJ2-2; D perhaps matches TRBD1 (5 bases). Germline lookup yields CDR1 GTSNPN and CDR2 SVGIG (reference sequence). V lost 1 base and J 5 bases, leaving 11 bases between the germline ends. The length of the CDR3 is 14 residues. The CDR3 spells CAWSGQKITGELFF. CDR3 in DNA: TGTGCCTGGAGTGGACAGAAAATAACCGGGGAGCTGTTTTTT.

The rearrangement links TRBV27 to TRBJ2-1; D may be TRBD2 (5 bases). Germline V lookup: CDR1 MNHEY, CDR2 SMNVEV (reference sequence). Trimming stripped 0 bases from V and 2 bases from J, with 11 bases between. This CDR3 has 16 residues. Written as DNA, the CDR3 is TGTGCCAGCAGTTTATCGACGGACTCAGCCTACAATGAGCAGTTCTTC. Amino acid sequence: CASSLSTDSAYNEQFF.

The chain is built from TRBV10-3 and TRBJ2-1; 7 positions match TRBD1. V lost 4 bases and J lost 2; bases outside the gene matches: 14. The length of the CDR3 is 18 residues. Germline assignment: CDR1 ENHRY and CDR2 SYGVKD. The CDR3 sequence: CAISGQFGAGGTYNEQFF. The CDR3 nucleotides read TGTGCCATCAGTGGACAATTCGGGGCAGGGGGAACCTACAATGAGCAGTTCTTC.

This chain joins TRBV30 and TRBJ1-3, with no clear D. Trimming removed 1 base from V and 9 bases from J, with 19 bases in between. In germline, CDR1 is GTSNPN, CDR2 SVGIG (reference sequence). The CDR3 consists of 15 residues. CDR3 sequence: CAWSGGGLGRSTIYF. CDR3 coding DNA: TGTGCCTGGAGTGGGGGAGGTTTAGGGCGAAGCACCATATATTTT.

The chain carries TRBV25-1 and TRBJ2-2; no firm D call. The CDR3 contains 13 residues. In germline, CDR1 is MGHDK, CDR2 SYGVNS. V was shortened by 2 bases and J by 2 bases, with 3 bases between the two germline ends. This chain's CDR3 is CASSEGNTGELFF. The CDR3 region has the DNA TGTGCCAGCAGTGAAGGCAACACCGGGGAGCTGTTTTTT.

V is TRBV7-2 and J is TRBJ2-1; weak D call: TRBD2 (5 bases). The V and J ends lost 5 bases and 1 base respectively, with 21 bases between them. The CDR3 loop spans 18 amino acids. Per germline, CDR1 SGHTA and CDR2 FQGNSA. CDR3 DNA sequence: TGTGCCAGCAGCCCTGTCGCCCTTAGCAGCGGTTCCTACAATGAGCAGTTCTTC. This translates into CASSPVALSSGSYNEQFF.

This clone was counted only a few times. CDR3 nucleotide sequence: TGTGCCAGCAGCGTAGTTTCCCGTCTTAGTGCTTCCGGGGAGCTGTTTTTT. Its translation: CASSVVSRLSASGELFF. The chain has TRBV9 and TRBJ2-2, with no clear D. Trimming removed 0 bases at V and 6 bases at J, with 18 bases between. Germline CDR1 reads SGDLS; CDR2 reads YYNGEE. This CDR3 region has 17 residues.

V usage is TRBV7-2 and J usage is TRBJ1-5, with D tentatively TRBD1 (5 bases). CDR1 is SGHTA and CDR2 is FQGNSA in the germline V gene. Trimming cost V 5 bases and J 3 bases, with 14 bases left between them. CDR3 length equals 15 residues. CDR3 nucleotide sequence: TGTGCCAGCAGCCACGGACAAGGTAACAATCAGCCCCAGCATTTT. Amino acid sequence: CASSHGQGNNQPQHF.

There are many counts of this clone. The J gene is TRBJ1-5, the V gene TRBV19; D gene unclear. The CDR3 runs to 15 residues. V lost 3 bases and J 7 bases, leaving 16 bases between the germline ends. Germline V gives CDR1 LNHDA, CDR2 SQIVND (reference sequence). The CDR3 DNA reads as TGTGCCAGTAGTATTCAAGAGGGAGGATGGCAGCCCCAGCATTTT. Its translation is CASSIQEGGWQPQHF.

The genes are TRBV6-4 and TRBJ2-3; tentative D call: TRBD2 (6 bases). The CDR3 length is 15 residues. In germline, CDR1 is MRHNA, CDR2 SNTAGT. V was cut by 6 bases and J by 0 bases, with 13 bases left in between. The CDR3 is CASSLTSGSTDTQYF. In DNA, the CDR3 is TGTGCCAGCAGCCTGACCAGCGGGAGCACAGATACGCAGTATTTT.

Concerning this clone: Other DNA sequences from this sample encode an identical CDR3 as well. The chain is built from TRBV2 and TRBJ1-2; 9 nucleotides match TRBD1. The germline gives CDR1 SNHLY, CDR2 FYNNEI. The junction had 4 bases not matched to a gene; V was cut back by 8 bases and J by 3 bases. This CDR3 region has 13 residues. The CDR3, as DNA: TGTGCCAGCCGGGGACAGGGAGACTATGGCTACACCTTC. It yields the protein CASRGQGDYGYTF.

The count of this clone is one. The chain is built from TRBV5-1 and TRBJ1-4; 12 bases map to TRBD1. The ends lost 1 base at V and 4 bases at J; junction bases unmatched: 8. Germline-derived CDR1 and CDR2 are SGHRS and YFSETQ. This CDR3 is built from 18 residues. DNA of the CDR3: TGCGCCAGCAGCTTGAGGGGACAGGGGGCTTCGGGTAATGAAAAACTGTTTTTT. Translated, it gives CASSLRGQGASGNEKLFF.

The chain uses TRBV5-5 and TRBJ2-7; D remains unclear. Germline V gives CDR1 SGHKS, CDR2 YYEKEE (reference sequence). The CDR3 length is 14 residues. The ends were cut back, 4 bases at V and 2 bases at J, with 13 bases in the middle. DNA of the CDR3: TGTGCCAGCAGCCTCGCGTCGCTGGCCTACGAGCAGTACTTC. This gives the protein CASSLASLAYEQYF. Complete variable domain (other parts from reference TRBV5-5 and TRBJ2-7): DAGVTQSPTHLIKTRGQQVTLRCSPISGHKSVSWYQQVLGQGPQFIFQYYEKEERGRGNFPDRFSARQFPNYSSELNVNALLLGDSALYLCASSLASLAYEQYFGPGTRLTVT.

The CDR3 DNA reads as TGTGCCAGCTCACCCATAGCGAATGAGCAGTTCTTC. This sequence encodes CASSPIANEQFF. The chain couples TRBV18 to TRBJ2-1; D possibly corresponds to TRBD2 (5 bases). The CDR3 runs 12 residues. The ends were cut back, 3 bases at V and 7 bases at J, with 7 bases in the middle. Germline V lookup: CDR1 KGHSH, CDR2 LQKENI.

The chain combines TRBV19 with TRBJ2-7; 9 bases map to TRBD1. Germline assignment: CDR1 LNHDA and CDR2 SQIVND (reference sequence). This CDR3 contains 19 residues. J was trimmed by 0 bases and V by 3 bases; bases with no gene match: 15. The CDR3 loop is CASSMSGTGNTRSSYEQYF. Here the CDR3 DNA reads TGTGCCAGTAGTATGTCCGGGACAGGGAATACCCGTAGCTCCTACGAGCAGTACTTC. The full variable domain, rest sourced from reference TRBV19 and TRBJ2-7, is DGGITQSPKYLFRKEGQNVTLSCEQNLNHDAMYWYRQDPGQGLRLIYYSQIVNDFQKGDIAEGYSVSREKKESFPLTVTSAQKNPTAFYLCASSMSGTGNTRSSYEQYFGPGTRLTVT.

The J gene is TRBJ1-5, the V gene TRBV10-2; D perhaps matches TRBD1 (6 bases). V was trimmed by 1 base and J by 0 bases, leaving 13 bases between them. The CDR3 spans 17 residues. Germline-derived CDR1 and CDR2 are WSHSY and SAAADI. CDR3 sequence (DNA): TGCGCCAGCAGTGAGTTCTGGGACAAAAGTAGCAATCAGCCCCAGCATTTT. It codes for CASSEFWDKSSNQPQHF.